The rows below give T cell receptor beta chains drawn from one sample of a study of shared clonotypes between healthy human individuals. Measured with immunoSEQ multiplex PCR; TCRdb has only the in-frame clones, and not every one. The table includes more than 1 million clones, 70% to 80% detected once. Sample: memory CD4+ T cells from PBMCs. These receptors all stem from a man between 18 and 35 years old in good health. Some clones in this sample may be carry-over from other donors' samples. Both conserved end residues are part of each CDR3. D genes are given only for firm matches. A row's size may be missing; if present it is once, few, many or a size class.

v_gene,abundance,j_gene,len,d_gene,CDR3aa,CDR3nt
TRBV5-6,NA,TRBJ2-5,17,TRBD2,CASSSRTSGSGQETQYF,TGTGCCAGCAGCTCAAGGACTAGCGGGAGCGGACAAGAGACCCAGTACTTC
TRBV7-9,NA,TRBJ2-1,16,TRBD1,CASSLEGTVSYNEQFF,TGTGCCAGCAGCTTAGAAGGGACAGTGTCCTACAATGAGCAGTTCTTC
TRBV6-1,NA,TRBJ2-2,15,TRBD1,CASMRSGGNTGELFF,TGTGCCAGCATGCGGTCAGGGGGGAACACCGGGGAGCTGTTTTTT
TRBV11-1,NA,TRBJ2-5,15,NA,CASSSRGRNRETQYF,TGTGCCAGCAGCTCCCGGGGGAGGAACCGAGAGACCCAGTACTTC
TRBV5-4,few,TRBJ2-6,15,NA,CASSLRVPGANVLTF,TGTGCCAGCAGCTTGCGTGTTCCTGGGGCCAACGTCCTGACTTTC
TRBV5-1,NA,TRBJ2-3,16,TRBD2,CASSLGLADSTDTQYF,TGCGCCAGCAGCCTGGGGCTAGCGGATAGCACAGATACGCAGTATTTT
TRBV6-1,NA,TRBJ2-3,14,NA,CASGERAGTDTQYF,TGTGCCAGCGGCGAGAGGGCGGGCACAGATACGCAGTATTTT
TRBV7-2,once,TRBJ2-6,18,NA,CASSPRWDSSSGANVLTF,TGTGCCAGCAGCCCCCGATGGGACTCTAGCTCTGGGGCCAACGTCCTGACTTTC
TRBV2,NA,TRBJ2-1,14,NA,CASNQQMSGNEQFF,TGTGCCAGCAATCAGCAAATGTCGGGCAATGAGCAGTTCTTC
TRBV11-2,NA,TRBJ2-3,13,NA,CASSLDFTDTQYF,TGTGCCAGCAGCTTAGACTTCACAGATACGCAGTATTTT
TRBV19,once,TRBJ1-5,14,NA,CASSIDGGSRPQHF,TGTGCCAGTAGTATAGATGGGGGCTCGCGGCCCCAGCATTTT
TRBV7-9,NA,TRBJ2-5,16,TRBD1,CASSFLPGQGEETQYF,TGTGCCAGCAGCTTCCTACCAGGACAGGGGGAAGAGACCCAGTACTTC
TRBV18,NA,TRBJ1-2,16,TRBD1,CASSPPGTGSSDGYTF,TGTGCCAGCTCACCACCCGGGACAGGGTCATCCGATGGCTACACCTTC
TRBV15,NA,TRBJ2-1,13,TRBD1,CATGTGGYNEQFF,TGTGCCACCGGGACAGGGGGCTACAATGAGCAGTTCTTC
TRBV6-5,NA,TRBJ2-1,15,NA,CASSPPAGPYNEQFF,TGTGCCAGCAGCCCCCCGGCGGGCCCGTACAATGAGCAGTTCTTC
TRBV25-1,NA,TRBJ1-1,13,TRBD1,CASSAGGRVEAFF,TGTGCCAGCAGTGCAGGGGGTCGGGTTGAAGCTTTCTTT
TRBV28,few,TRBJ1-5,17,TRBD1,CASSHTPGTGLNQPQHF,TGTGCCAGCAGCCACACTCCCGGGACAGGGCTCAATCAGCCCCAGCATTTT
TRBV19,once,TRBJ2-2,13,TRBD1,CASSNQGVGELFF,TGTGCCAGTAGTAACCAGGGGGTCGGGGAGCTGTTTTTT
TRBV28,NA,TRBJ2-5,14,TRBD2,CASSTRGAPETQYF,TGTGCCAGCAGCACGCGGGGGGCACCAGAGACCCAGTACTTC
TRBV9,NA,TRBJ1-2,15,NA,CASSANNDMTYGYTF,TGTGCCAGCAGCGCCAATAACGACATGACCTATGGCTACACCTTC
TRBV7-2,few,TRBJ1-1,14,NA,CASSLALAVPEAFF,TGTGCCAGCAGCTTAGCCCTCGCTGTCCCTGAAGCTTTCTTT
TRBV28,few,TRBJ1-5,13,NA,CASSYDRNQPQHF,TGTGCCAGCAGTTACGACAGAAATCAGCCCCAGCATTTT
TRBV28,NA,TRBJ1-2,11,NA,CASADHYGYTF,TGTGCCAGCGCAGATCACTATGGCTACACCTTC
TRBV27,NA,TRBJ1-5,19,NA,CASSLVGIQGQSSNQPQHF,TGTGCCAGCAGTTTAGTCGGTATACAGGGTCAAAGTAGCAATCAGCCCCAGCATTTT